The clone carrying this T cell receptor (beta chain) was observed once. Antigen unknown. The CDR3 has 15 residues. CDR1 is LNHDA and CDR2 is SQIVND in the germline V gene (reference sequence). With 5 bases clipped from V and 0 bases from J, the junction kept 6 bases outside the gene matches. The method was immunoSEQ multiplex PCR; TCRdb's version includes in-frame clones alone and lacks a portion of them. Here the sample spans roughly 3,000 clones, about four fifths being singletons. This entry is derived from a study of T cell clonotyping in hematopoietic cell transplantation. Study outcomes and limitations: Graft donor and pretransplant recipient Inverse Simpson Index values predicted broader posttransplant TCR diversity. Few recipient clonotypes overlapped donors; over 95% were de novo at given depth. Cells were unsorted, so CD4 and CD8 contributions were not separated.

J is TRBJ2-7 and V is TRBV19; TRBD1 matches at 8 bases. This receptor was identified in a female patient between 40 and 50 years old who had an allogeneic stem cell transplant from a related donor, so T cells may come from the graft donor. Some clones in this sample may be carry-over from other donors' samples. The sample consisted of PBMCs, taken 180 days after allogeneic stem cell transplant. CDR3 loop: CASSPGGASSYEQYF. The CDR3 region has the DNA TGTGCCAGTAGTCCAGGGGGCGCCAGCTCCTACGAGCAGTACTTC.